This TCR beta chain appears in the sequencing data of a study of beta chain features in type 1 diabetes. Notes on the study in general: Any HLA effect on TCRB rearrangement was left unresolved by small sub-analyses.

Investigators reverse transcribed all isolated RNA, so they sequenced expressed TCRB transcripts. Generated by immunoSEQ multiplex PCR, the TCRdb table keeps only in-frame clones and is missing some. The sample consists of over 120,000 clones, nearly 9.5% of them appearing once. Trimming took 5 bases from V and 2 from J; bases not matched to a gene: 3. CDR1 and CDR2 (germline): LNHDA, SQIVND (reference sequence). This CDR3 spans 16 amino acids. This clone was seen more than once but under ten times. Its antigen remains unknown. The gene calls are TRBV19 and TRBJ2-3, with 14 bases fitting TRBD2. The sequence derives from a man aged 18 to 35 in good health. The source material was central memory CD4+ T cells from blood. The CDR3 reads CASSLTSGGDTDTQYF. Here the CDR3 DNA reads TGTGCCAGTAGTCTGACTAGCGGGGGGGACACAGATACGCAGTATTTT.